A single sample is the source of the 4 T cell receptor beta chains below, sequenced in a study of T cell clonality in common variable immunodeficiency. Clones were sequenced by immunoSEQ multiplex PCR, and TCRdb holds only the in-frame ones, with some missing. Captured here are about 37,000 clones, none seen once; the top ten comprise under 3.5%. What was sequenced was peripheral blood mononuclear cells. These receptors came from a person aged 18-70 years in good health.

This clone occurred many times. The CDR3 end falls 3 residues outside the read, so it is completed with the germline J gene. The chain employs TRBV20-1 and TRBJ2-1, with TRBD2 matching over 8 bases. CDR1 is DFQATT, CDR2 SNEGSKA, per germline (reference sequence). This CDR3 is built from 13 residues. The V gene end was trimmed by 5 bases and the J gene end by 9 bases; junction bases not matched to a gene: 9. CDR3 region: CSAGTRAYGEQFF. The part of the CDR3 DNA that was read is TGCAGTGCTGGGACTAGAGCGTACGGTGAG.

There are many counts of this clone. The read is 3 residues too short to cover the CDR3 end, so that end is filled in from the germline J gene. This rearrangement joins TRBV5-6 to TRBJ2-7; the D gene could be TRBD1 or TRBD2 (5 bases each). The CDR3 totals 14 residues. V was shortened by 0 bases and J by 6 bases, with 13 bases between the two germline ends. Germline V gene lookup returns CDR1 SGHDT and CDR2 YYEEEE. CDR3 residues: CASSLAGQGAEQYF. The CDR3 bases that were read are TGTGCCAGCAGCTTGGCCGGCCAGGGAGCCGAG.

This clone has ten or more counts. This chain's CDR3 is CASSNGGDTEAFF. Incomplete CDR3 DNA: TGTGCCAGCTCAAACGGGGGGGACACTGAA. The chain recombines TRBV18 with TRBJ1-1, with a tentative D call TRBD1 (5 bases). The DNA ends 3 residues before the CDR3 does, and the rest of the CDR3 is filled in from the germline J gene. The germline CDR1 and CDR2 sequences are KGHSH and LQKENI. Trimming removed 5 bases from V and 3 bases from J, with 10 bases in between. The CDR3 consists of 13 residues. Filled out from reference TRBV18 and TRBJ1-1, the complete variable domain reads NAGVMQNPRHLVRRRGQEARLRCSPMKGHSHVYWYRQLPEEGLKFMVYLQKENIIDESGMPKERFSAEFPKEGPSILRIQQVVRGDSAAYFCASSNGGDTEAFFGQGTRLTVV.

Turning to this clone: The sequenced fragment ends 3 residues before the CDR3 boundary, so the rest is inferred from the germline J gene. The chain has TRBV5-1 and TRBJ2-2, with 7 nucleotides matching TRBD2. The CDR3 spans 15 residues. V shed 1 base and J 6 bases; nucleotides not matched to a gene: 6. Germline V gene data show CDR1 as SGHRS and CDR2 as YFSETQ. Incomplete CDR3 DNA: TGCGCCAGCAGCTTGCGGGCGGGAGCCTCCGGGGAG. Its translation: CASSLRAGASGE. The CDR3 as a whole reads CASSLRAGASGELFF. Variable domain in full (rest from reference TRBV5-1 and TRBJ2-2): KAGVTQTPRYLIKTRGQQVTLSCSPISGHRSVSWYQQTPGQGLQFLFEYFSETQRNKGNFPGRFSGRQFSNSRSEMNVSTLELGDSALYLCASSLRAGASGELFFGEGSRLTVL.